A selection of T cell receptor beta chains follows, all from one sample in a study of Ad26.COV2.S vaccination and SARS-CoV-2 variants. The method was immunoSEQ multiplex PCR; TCRdb's version includes in-frame clones alone and lacks a portion of them. The sample lists 350,000 to 450,000 clones; around 92% were seen once. Sequenced here: peripheral blood, sampled in a trial of Ad26.COV2.S vaccine versus placebo. These TCRs come from a person between 18 and 65 years old who received the Ad26.COV2.S COVID-19 vaccine or a placebo. The CDR3 runs from the conserved cysteine through the conserved F or W. Fields, in order: J gene, clone size, V gene, D gene, CDR3 length, CDR3 protein, CDR3 DNA. A D gene is named only where the DNA matches it firmly. The size of a clone is reported for some rows only, either as once, few or many, or as a class for expanded clones.

j_gene: TRBJ2-2; abundance: -; v_gene: TRBV6-5; d_gene: TRBD1; len: 15; CDR3aa: CASLESGTGTGELFF; CDR3nt: TGTGCCAGCCTCGAGTCCGGGACAGGCACCGGGGAGCTGTTTTTT
j_gene: TRBJ1-4; abundance: few; v_gene: TRBV6-5; d_gene: -; len: 14; CDR3aa: CASRQSGQNEKLFF; CDR3nt: TGTGCCAGCAGACAGTCGGGGCAAAATGAAAAACTGTTTTTT
j_gene: TRBJ1-1; abundance: -; v_gene: TRBV29-1; d_gene: -; len: 12; CDR3aa: CSVLGGNTEAFF; CDR3nt: TGCAGCGTTCTCGGGGGTAACACTGAAGCTTTCTTT
j_gene: TRBJ1-1; abundance: -; v_gene: TRBV7-9; d_gene: -; len: 12; CDR3aa: CASSLGQVEAFF; CDR3nt: TGTGCCAGCAGCTTAGGACAGGTTGAAGCTTTCTTT
j_gene: TRBJ2-5; abundance: -; v_gene: TRBV7-6; d_gene: -; len: 17; CDR3aa: CASSLLGLGGVGETQYF; CDR3nt: TGTGCCAGCAGCTTACTAGGTTTAGGGGGGGTCGGGGAGACCCAGTACTTC
j_gene: TRBJ2-3; abundance: -; v_gene: TRBV5-1; d_gene: TRBD2; len: 16; CDR3aa: CASSSSGLAIPDTQYF; CDR3nt: TGCGCCAGCAGCTCGTCCGGACTAGCCATCCCCGATACGCAGTATTTT
j_gene: TRBJ2-7; abundance: -; v_gene: TRBV5-1; d_gene: -; len: 15; CDR3aa: CASSLIVAEAYEQYF; CDR3nt: TGCGCCAGCAGCTTGATAGTAGCGGAGGCCTACGAGCAGTACTTC
j_gene: TRBJ1-5; abundance: -; v_gene: TRBV7-6; d_gene: -; len: 13; CDR3aa: CASSTAGDQPQHF; CDR3nt: TGTGCCAGCAGCACCGCAGGGGATCAGCCCCAGCATTTT
j_gene: TRBJ1-2; abundance: -; v_gene: TRBV18; d_gene: TRBD1; len: 17; CDR3aa: CASSPIEGQGWWYGYTF; CDR3nt: TGTGCCAGCTCACCCATAGAAGGACAGGGGTGGTGGTATGGCTACACCTTC
j_gene: TRBJ1-1; abundance: -; v_gene: TRBV7-8; d_gene: -; len: 15; CDR3aa: CASSLAAGANTEAFF; CDR3nt: TGTGCCAGCAGCTTAGCGGCAGGGGCTAACACTGAAGCTTTCTTT
j_gene: TRBJ2-5; abundance: -; v_gene: TRBV10-2; d_gene: -; len: 13; CDR3aa: CASSSTSGETQYF; CDR3nt: TGCGCCAGCTCCTCGACCAGTGGGGAGACCCAGTACTTC
j_gene: TRBJ1-1; abundance: -; v_gene: TRBV11-2; d_gene: -; len: 13; CDR3aa: CASGIGLNTEAFF; CDR3nt: TGTGCCAGCGGGATAGGGCTGAACACTGAAGCTTTCTTT
j_gene: TRBJ1-6; abundance: -; v_gene: TRBV4-3; d_gene: -; len: 13; CDR3aa: CASSQDLNSPLHF; CDR3nt: TGCGCCAGCAGCCAAGACCTTAATTCACCCCTCCACTTT
j_gene: TRBJ2-7; abundance: -; v_gene: TRBV12-3/TRBV12-4; d_gene: TRBD1; len: 12; CDR3aa: CASSYRGREQYF; CDR3nt: TGTGCCAGCAGCTACAGGGGGAGAGAGCAGTACTTC
j_gene: TRBJ2-1; abundance: -; v_gene: TRBV2; d_gene: -; len: 13; CDR3aa: CASNRETYNEQFF; CDR3nt: TGTGCCAGCAATCGGGAGACTTACAATGAGCAGTTCTTC
j_gene: TRBJ2-7; abundance: -; v_gene: TRBV9; d_gene: TRBD1; len: 15; CDR3aa: CASSVTGTGDSEQYF; CDR3nt: TGTGCCAGCAGCGTAACTGGGACAGGGGACTCCGAGCAGTACTTC
j_gene: TRBJ1-1; abundance: -; v_gene: TRBV18; d_gene: TRBD1; len: 15; CDR3aa: CASSPRQGWDTEAFF; CDR3nt: TGTGCCAGCTCACCTCGACAGGGTTGGGACACTGAAGCTTTCTTT
j_gene: TRBJ2-2; abundance: -; v_gene: TRBV27; d_gene: -; len: 14; CDR3aa: CASRTGTNTGELFF; CDR3nt: TGTGCCAGCAGAACCGGGACAAACACCGGGGAGCTGTTTTTT
j_gene: TRBJ2-4; abundance: -; v_gene: TRBV30; d_gene: TRBD1; len: 15; CDR3aa: CAWSQQGLAKNIQYF; CDR3nt: TGTGCCTGGAGCCAACAGGGGCTAGCCAAAAACATTCAGTACTTC
j_gene: TRBJ1-5; abundance: -; v_gene: TRBV14; d_gene: TRBD1; len: 14; CDR3aa: CASSLTGGGGPQHF; CDR3nt: TGTGCCAGCAGCCTGACAGGGGGTGGGGGGCCCCAGCATTTT
j_gene: TRBJ1-6; abundance: -; v_gene: TRBV27; d_gene: -; len: 13; CDR3aa: CASRDDLGSPLHF; CDR3nt: TGTGCCAGCCGCGACGACCTAGGCTCACCCCTCCACTTT
j_gene: TRBJ2-5; abundance: -; v_gene: TRBV16; d_gene: -; len: 13; CDR3aa: CASSQSMSETQYF; CDR3nt: TGTGCCAGCAGCCAATCGATGTCGGAGACCCAGTACTTC
j_gene: TRBJ1-2; abundance: -; v_gene: TRBV7-6; d_gene: -; len: 18; CDR3aa: CASSLGPAGGEANYGYTF; CDR3nt: TGTGCCAGCAGCTTAGGGCCCGCGGGCGGGGAAGCTAACTATGGCTACACCTTC
j_gene: TRBJ2-2; abundance: -; v_gene: TRBV15; d_gene: -; len: 16; CDR3aa: CATSPEYGLGTGELFF; CDR3nt: TGTGCCACCAGCCCCGAGTATGGCCTGGGCACCGGGGAGCTGTTTTTT
j_gene: TRBJ2-6; abundance: -; v_gene: TRBV19; d_gene: -; len: 17; CDR3aa: CASSIPGGPAGANVLTF; CDR3nt: TGTGCCAGTAGTATCCCCGGGGGGCCAGCTGGGGCCAACGTCCTGACTTTC
j_gene: TRBJ2-7; abundance: -; v_gene: TRBV5-6; d_gene: -; len: 13; CDR3aa: CASTPAGGLEQYF; CDR3nt: TGTGCCAGCACCCCCGCTGGGGGTCTCGAGCAGTACTTC
j_gene: TRBJ1-5; abundance: -; v_gene: TRBV30; d_gene: -; len: 16; CDR3aa: CAWSVSASRPNQPQHF; CDR3nt: TGTGCCTGGAGTGTATCCGCGTCCCGACCCAATCAGCCCCAGCATTTT
j_gene: TRBJ1-1; abundance: -; v_gene: TRBV9; d_gene: -; len: 13; CDR3aa: CASRPGESTEAFF; CDR3nt: TGTGCCAGCAGACCTGGGGAGAGTACTGAAGCTTTCTTT
j_gene: TRBJ1-2; abundance: -; v_gene: TRBV4-3; d_gene: -; len: 15; CDR3aa: CASSQDRGSSYGYTF; CDR3nt: TGCGCCAGCAGCCAAGATCGGGGCAGTTCCTATGGCTACACCTTC
j_gene: TRBJ2-3; abundance: -; v_gene: TRBV7-8; d_gene: -; len: 16; CDR3aa: CASSLVPGGAPDTQYF; CDR3nt: TGTGCCAGCAGCTTAGTGCCCGGGGGCGCGCCAGATACGCAGTATTTT
j_gene: TRBJ1-5; abundance: -; v_gene: TRBV5-8; d_gene: TRBD1; len: 14; CDR3aa: CASSPDRANQPQHF; CDR3nt: TGTGCCAGCAGCCCGGACAGGGCGAATCAGCCCCAGCATTTT
j_gene: TRBJ2-7; abundance: many; v_gene: TRBV7-9; d_gene: -; len: 13; CDR3aa: CASIPADSYEQYF; CDR3nt: TGTGCCAGCATCCCTGCGGACTCCTACGAGCAGTACTTC
j_gene: TRBJ2-7; abundance: -; v_gene: TRBV6-6; d_gene: -; len: 14; CDR3aa: CASRPGTAELEQYF; CDR3nt: TGTGCCAGCAGGCCCGGGACGGCTGAATTAGAGCAGTACTTC
j_gene: TRBJ1-5; abundance: -; v_gene: TRBV2; d_gene: TRBD1; len: 14; CDR3aa: CASSEGDRTQPQHF; CDR3nt: TGTGCCAGCAGTGAAGGGGACAGGACTCAGCCCCAGCATTTT
j_gene: TRBJ2-1; abundance: -; v_gene: TRBV5-1; d_gene: -; len: 14; CDR3aa: CASSSGNRANEQFF; CDR3nt: TGCGCCAGCAGCTCCGGGAACAGGGCGAATGAGCAGTTCTTC
j_gene: TRBJ2-5; abundance: -; v_gene: TRBV10-3; d_gene: -; len: 13; CDR3aa: CAISAGGGETQYF; CDR3nt: TGTGCCATCAGTGCGGGGGGCGGGGAGACCCAGTACTTC
j_gene: TRBJ1-4; abundance: -; v_gene: TRBV9; d_gene: -; len: 14; CDR3aa: CASSVTTGDEKLFF; CDR3nt: TGTGCCAGCAGCGTTACGACAGGTGATGAAAAACTGTTTTTT
j_gene: TRBJ2-2; abundance: once; v_gene: TRBV7-2; d_gene: -; len: 11; CDR3aa: CASGNTGELFF; CDR3nt: TGTGCCAGCGGCAACACCGGGGAGCTGTTTTTT
j_gene: TRBJ2-5; abundance: -; v_gene: TRBV5-8; d_gene: -; len: 15; CDR3aa: CASSLIIWGIETQYF; CDR3nt: TGTGCCAGCAGCTTGATTATCTGGGGGATAGAGACCCAGTACTTC
j_gene: TRBJ1-1; abundance: -; v_gene: TRBV5-1; d_gene: -; len: 17; CDR3aa: CASSLVFRGGQNTEAFF; CDR3nt: TGCGCCAGCAGCTTGGTGTTTAGGGGGGGCCAGAACACTGAAGCTTTCTTT
j_gene: TRBJ2-3; abundance: -; v_gene: TRBV7-2; d_gene: -; len: 14; CDR3aa: CASSPRTRTDTQYF; CDR3nt: TGTGCCAGCAGCCCGCGAACCCGCACAGATACGCAGTATTTT
j_gene: TRBJ2-5; abundance: -; v_gene: TRBV28; d_gene: -; len: 13; CDR3aa: CASRPDGQETQYF; CDR3nt: TGTGCCAGCAGACCCGACGGGCAAGAGACCCAGTACTTC
j_gene: TRBJ1-2; abundance: -; v_gene: TRBV13; d_gene: -; len: 15; CDR3aa: CASSATVKVNYGYTF; CDR3nt: TGTGCCAGCAGCGCCACCGTGAAGGTAAACTATGGCTACACCTTC
j_gene: TRBJ1-4; abundance: -; v_gene: TRBV27; d_gene: -; len: 15; CDR3aa: CASSSYSATNEKLFF; CDR3nt: TGTGCCAGCAGTTCTTACAGTGCAACTAATGAAAAACTGTTTTTT
j_gene: TRBJ1-2; abundance: once; v_gene: TRBV19; d_gene: TRBD1; len: 15; CDR3aa: CASKDRGATNYGYTF; CDR3nt: TGTGCCAGTAAGGACAGGGGGGCCACTAACTATGGCTACACCTTC
j_gene: TRBJ2-3; abundance: -; v_gene: TRBV5-1; d_gene: -; len: 15; CDR3aa: CASSPLRGGTDTQYF; CDR3nt: TGCGCCAGCAGCCCCCTTCGGGGCGGCACAGATACGCAGTATTTT
j_gene: TRBJ2-6; abundance: -; v_gene: TRBV7-2; d_gene: -; len: 16; CDR3aa: CASSLVRSSGANVLTF; CDR3nt: TGTGCCAGCAGCTTGGTGAGGTCCTCTGGGGCCAACGTCCTGACTTTC
j_gene: TRBJ2-5; abundance: -; v_gene: TRBV5-1; d_gene: TRBD1; len: 14; CDR3aa: CATSGTAVQETQYF; CDR3nt: TGCGCCACATCCGGGACAGCAGTTCAAGAGACCCAGTACTTC
j_gene: TRBJ2-5; abundance: -; v_gene: TRBV5-6; d_gene: -; len: 12; CDR3aa: CASSPTADTQYF; CDR3nt: TGTGCCAGCAGCCCAACGGCGGACACCCAGTACTTC
j_gene: TRBJ2-3; abundance: -; v_gene: TRBV6-2/TRBV6-3; d_gene: -; len: 15; CDR3aa: CASSYPGSSEDTQYF; CDR3nt: TGTGCCAGCAGTTACCCGGGGTCTAGTGAGGATACGCAGTATTTT
j_gene: TRBJ2-3; abundance: -; v_gene: TRBV18; d_gene: -; len: 17; CDR3aa: CASSPLPGGPSTDTQYF; CDR3nt: TGTGCCAGCTCACCGCTTCCCGGGGGCCCGAGCACAGATACGCAGTATTTT
j_gene: TRBJ2-2; abundance: -; v_gene: TRBV11-2; d_gene: TRBD2; len: 18; CDR3aa: CASRTLRSGAPNTGELFF; CDR3nt: TGTGCCAGCAGAACATTACGGAGCGGGGCACCGAACACCGGGGAGCTGTTTTTT
j_gene: TRBJ1-1; abundance: -; v_gene: TRBV18; d_gene: -; len: 14; CDR3aa: CASSVTGGGTEAFF; CDR3nt: TGTGCCAGCTCAGTTACCGGTGGGGGGACTGAAGCTTTCTTT